These 29 T cell receptor beta chains share one sample of origin, sequenced in a study of T cells after yellow fever vaccination. TCRdb reprocessed the 5' RACE reads via MiXCR and lists one record per CDR3 protein. The data contain under 150,000 distinct CDR3 sequences, around 7.7% of them singletons. Sequencing was performed on CD4+ T cells sorted from PBMCs, taken 5 days after the yellow fever booster vaccination. The receptors originated from a young man who received the YFV17D yellow fever vaccine.

This clonotype was observed at least ten times. The rearrangement uses TRBV2 and TRBJ2-1, with 10 bases fitting TRBD2. Germline CDR1 is SNHLY and CDR2 is FYNNEI. V gave up 11 bases and J gave up 7 bases; unmatched junction bases: 8. The CDR3 has 13 amino acids. The CDR3 here is CAGKAGGPNEQFF. CDR3 DNA: TGTGCCGGTAAAGCGGGAGGGCCAAATGAGCAGTTCTTC. The full variable domain, completed using reference TRBV2 and TRBJ2-1, is EPEVTQTPSHQVTQMGQEVILRCVPISNHLYFYWYRQILGQKVEFLVSFYNNEISEKSEIFDDQFSVERPDGSNFTLKIRSTKLEDSAMYFCAGKAGGPNEQFFGPGTRLTVL.

This clonotype has a handful of counts. The V call is TRBV5-4, the J call TRBJ2-7; weak D call: TRBD1 (5 bases). Germline values: CDR1 SGHNT, CDR2 YYREEE (reference sequence). Trimming shortened V by 0 bases and J by 0 bases, and 7 bases separated the two germline ends. The CDR3 loop spans 14 amino acids. CDR3 sequence reads: CASSLDGHSYEQYF. The CDR3, as DNA: TGTGCCAGCAGCTTGGATGGACACTCCTACGAGCAGTACTTC. The variable domain in full, completed from reference TRBV5-4 and TRBJ2-7, reads ETGVTQSPTHLIKTRGQQVTLRCSSQSGHNTVSWYQQALGQGPQFIFQYYREEENGRGNFPPRFSGLQFPNYSSELNVNALELDDSALYLCASSLDGHSYEQYFGPGTRLTVT.

This clonotype was detected ten times or more. The chain couples TRBV5-1 to TRBJ2-7; TRBD1 aligns across 7 bases. This CDR3 has 14 amino acids. Germline V gives CDR1 SGHRS, CDR2 YFSETQ. J lost 4 bases, V lost 2 bases, and 6 bases had no gene match. The CDR3 is CASSLQGNRYEQYF. The CDR3 DNA is TGCGCCAGCAGCTTACAGGGGAACAGGTACGAGCAGTACTTC. The full variable domain, rest sourced from reference TRBV5-1 and TRBJ2-7, is KAGVTQTPRYLIKTRGQQVTLSCSPISGHRSVSWYQQTPGQGLQFLFEYFSETQRNKGNFPGRFSGRQFSNSRSEMNVSTLELGDSALYLCASSLQGNRYEQYFGPGTRLTVT.

J is TRBJ2-7 and V is TRBV20-1, with D maybe TRBD1 (6 bases). Trimming removed 6 bases at V and 13 bases at J, with 19 bases between. In germline, CDR1 is DFQATT, CDR2 SNEGSKA (reference sequence). The CDR3 is made up of 11 amino acids. CDR3 nucleotides: TGCAGTGCCAAGGGTGGGGACACCCCATACTTC. It encodes CSAKGGDTPYF.

The table lists this clonotype with many counts. V is TRBV11-2 and J is TRBJ2-7; no firm D call. Trimming left V 5 bases short and J 0 bases short, with 5 bases between. Germline V CDR1 and CDR2: SGHAT, FQNNGV. CDR3 length equals 12 residues. The CDR3 nucleotides read TGTGCCAGCAGCCCACCCTCCTACGAGCAGTACTTC. It yields the protein CASSPPSYEQYF.

This clonotype has at least ten counts. The CDR3 DNA is TGTGCCAGCATTCCCAAGGAGGGGGCGGGAGGACCCTACGAGCAGTACTTC. Its translation: CASIPKEGAGGPYEQYF. The genes are TRBV3-1 and TRBJ2-7; tentatively, D is TRBD2 (8 bases). The CDR3 consists of 17 residues. Germline V CDR1 and CDR2: LGHDT, YNNKEL (reference sequence). The ends were cut back, 7 bases at V and 2 bases at J, with 24 bases in the middle.

This clonotype has a count of ten or more. The CDR3 spells CASVQGGTDTQYF. The CDR3 bases are TGTGCTAGTGTACAGGGCGGCACAGATACGCAGTATTTT. The chain employs TRBV12-5 and TRBJ2-3; D may be TRBD1 (6 bases). In germline, CDR1 is LGHNT, CDR2 FRNRAP. This CDR3 has 13 residues. V dropped 7 bases and J dropped 1 base, with 9 bases sitting between them. Full variable domain (outside the CDR3, taken from reference TRBV12-5 and TRBJ2-3): DARVTQTPRHKVTEMGQEVTMRCQPILGHNTVFWYRQTMMQGLELLAYFRNRAPLDDSGMPKDRFSAEMPDATLATLKIQPSEPRDSAVYFCASVQGGTDTQYFGPGTRLTVL.

This clonotype was detected many times. The chain has TRBV7-6 and TRBJ2-1; maybe TRBD2 (5 bases). V was clipped by 5 bases and J by 6 bases, with 14 bases between them. This CDR3 spans 14 amino acids. Germline loops: CDR1 SGHVS, CDR2 FNYEAQ. CDR3: CASSSGGLINEQFF. Written as DNA, the CDR3 is TGTGCCAGCAGCAGCGGCGGACTCATCAATGAGCAGTTCTTC.

Many counts were recorded for this clonotype. The chain recombines TRBV6-2 or TRBV6-3 with TRBJ2-1; D may be TRBD2 (7 bases). The CDR3 spans 15 residues. Trimming removed 7 bases at V and 8 bases at J, with 21 bases between. The germline V gene encodes CDR1 MNHEY and CDR2 SVGEGT. The CDR3 reads CASTRQAAGDYEQFF. The CDR3 coding sequence is TGTGCCAGCACTCGACAGGCGGCGGGAGATTATGAGCAGTTCTTC.

This clonotype was recorded many times. The chain uses TRBV5-1 and TRBJ2-2, with 9 positions matching TRBD2. The germline V gene has CDR1 SGHRS and CDR2 YFSETQ. With V trimmed by 0 bases and J by 5 bases, 2 bases remained unmatched. The CDR3 length is 15 residues. The CDR3 loop reads CASSLGLAATGELFF. The CDR3 DNA sequence: TGCGCCAGCAGCTTGGGACTAGCGGCAACCGGGGAGCTGTTTTTT.

Points on this clonotype: A read error is possible here, since a much larger clone lies one base away. The genes are TRBV6-4 and TRBJ2-1; TRBD2 matches 9 bases. The junction had 8 bases not matched to a gene; V was cut back by 6 bases and J by 5 bases. The germline CDR1 and CDR2 sequences are MRHNA and SNTAGT. The CDR3 has 15 amino acids. CDR3 DNA: TGTGCCAGCAGCTACAACCCTAGCGGGAACAATGAGCAGTTCTTC. It is translated as CASSYNPSGNNEQFF.

This clonotype was found many times. The CDR3 protein is CASSLEGVGGYTF. The CDR3 bases are TGCGCCAGCAGCTTGGAAGGGGTAGGAGGCTACACCTTC. The rearrangement uses TRBV5-1 and TRBJ1-2, with D possibly TRBD1 on 5 matching bases. The CDR3 contains 13 residues. Germline-derived CDR1 and CDR2 are SGHRS and YFSETQ. Between the trimmed V and J ends, which lost 0 bases and 8 bases, there was a span of 11 bases.

The chain combines TRBV3-1 with TRBJ1-5; D remains ambiguous. The CDR3 contains 15 residues. Looked up from germline, CDR1 is LGHDT and CDR2 is YNNKEL (reference sequence). V was pared by 4 bases and J by 3 bases, with 13 bases between. In DNA form, the CDR3 reads TGTGCCAGCAGCCCCTTCCCAGGAATCAATCAGCCCCAGCATTTT. It yields the protein CASSPFPGINQPQHF.

This clonotype was picked up many times. The CDR3 is CSPTKTGDAGNTIYF. CDR3 coding DNA: TGCAGTCCAACTAAGACAGGGGATGCTGGAAACACCATATATTTT. J is TRBJ1-3 and V is TRBV20-1; 8 bases align to TRBD1. CDR3 length: 15 amino acids. V trimming: 8 bases; J trimming: 2 bases; junction bases outside the gene matches: 11. The germline gives CDR1 DFQATT, CDR2 SNEGSKA (reference sequence).

This clonotype was counted many times. J is TRBJ1-1 and V is TRBV19, with unresolved D. Germline CDR1 reads LNHDA; CDR2 reads SQIVND (reference sequence). Trimming left V 3 bases short and J 3 bases short, with 8 bases between. This CDR3 comprises 13 residues. CDR3 loop: CASSIFRDTEAFF. The DNA for the CDR3 is TGTGCCAGTAGTATTTTCCGGGACACTGAAGCTTTCTTT.

This sequence joins TRBV15 and TRBJ2-7, with 7 bases identical to TRBD1. Trimming took 5 bases from V and 7 from J; bases not matched to a gene: 11. The length of the CDR3 is 14 residues. Germline V CDR1 and CDR2: LNHNV, YYDKDF (reference sequence). CDR3 bases: TGTGCCACCAGCTCTCTTGGGACAGTTGAAGAGCAGTACTTC. Translating gives CATSSLGTVEEQYF.

This clonotype was detected ten times or more. Here the CDR3 reads CASSQDSRAGELFF. DNA of the CDR3: TGTGCCAGCAGCCAAGATTCGCGGGCCGGGGAGCTGTTTTTT. The chain couples TRBV3-1 to TRBJ2-2; D is perhaps TRBD2 (5 bases). The CDR3 covers 14 residues. Trimming took off 0 bases at V and 6 bases at J, with 8 bases between the two ends. Germline assignment: CDR1 LGHDT and CDR2 YNNKEL (reference sequence).

This clonotype was picked up many times. The chain uses TRBV10-3 and TRBJ2-1, with 8 nucleotides matching TRBD2. CDR3 size: 16 residues. The germline gives CDR1 ENHRY, CDR2 SYGVKD. The V and J ends lost 4 bases and 0 bases, in that order; junction bases with no gene match: 5. CDR3 sequence reads: CAISGKSGSSYNEQFF. The DNA of the CDR3 is TGTGCCATCAGTGGCAAGAGCGGGAGCTCCTACAATGAGCAGTTCTTC.

This clonotype was counted ten times or more. The chain combines TRBV7-8 with TRBJ2-7, with 10 bases lining up with TRBD1. The V segment lost 5 bases and the J segment 6 bases; nucleotides outside the gene matches: 7. The germline CDR1 and CDR2 sequences are SGHVS and FQNEAQ. The CDR3 contains 14 residues. CDR3 loop: CASSVLGQGLEQYF. CDR3 bases: TGTGCCAGCAGCGTCCTGGGACAGGGGCTCGAGCAGTACTTC.

This clonotype was observed a few times. The chain couples TRBV6-5 to TRBJ2-2, with 12 bases that match TRBD2. Germline CDR1 reads MNHEY; CDR2 reads SVGAGI. This CDR3 is built from 18 residues. V trimming: 1 base; J trimming: 4 bases; junction bases outside the gene matches: 7. As DNA, the CDR3 is TGTGCCAGCAGTTACTTTTTAACGGGACTAGCGGGCACCGGGGAGCTGTTTTTT. Translated: CASSYFLTGLAGTGELFF.

This clonotype appeared many times. One end of the junction is discordant with germline, which a read error may explain. The chain uses TRBV7-9 and TRBJ2-2; possibly TRBD2 for D (5 bases). The CDR3 spans 15 residues. Germline lookup yields CDR1 SEHNR and CDR2 FQNEAQ (reference sequence). CDR3 amino acids: CAGSLAGAGTGELFF. For the CDR3, the DNA is TGTGCCGGCAGCTTAGCTGGCGCGGGCACCGGGGAGCTGTTTTTT.

This clonotype was seen repeatedly, ten times or more. The J gene is TRBJ2-1, the V gene TRBV11-3, with 8 bases lining up with TRBD1. Germline V gene lookup returns CDR1 SGHNT and CDR2 YENEEA. The V gene end was trimmed by 5 bases and the J gene end by 8 bases; junction bases not matched to a gene: 8. This CDR3 comprises 14 residues. The CDR3 reads CASSVGQGSDEQFF. For the CDR3, the DNA is TGTGCCAGCAGCGTTGGACAGGGCAGTGATGAGCAGTTCTTC.

This clonotype has at least ten counts. CDR3 DNA sequence: TGTGCCAGCAGCTTAACGGCCACAGCGGAATATTACGAGCAGTACTTC. Translation gives CASSLTATAEYYEQYF. The chain recombines TRBV7-2 with TRBJ2-7; D might be TRBD2 (5 bases). CDR3 size: 16 residues. CDR1 SGHTA and CDR2 FQGNSA come from the germline V gene. Trimming removed 2 bases from V and 4 bases from J, with 18 bases in between.

In regard to this clonotype: A much larger clone lies one base from this, so it may be a read error. The gene calls are TRBV28 and TRBJ2-7; the D is unclear. This CDR3 contains 12 residues. Germline-derived CDR1 and CDR2 are MDHEN and SYDVKM. Written as DNA, the CDR3 is TGTGCCTGCAGTCTCCCCCGCAGCGAGCAGTACTTC. This codes for CACSLPRSEQYF.

The sample holds many counts of this clonotype. The V call is TRBV29-1, the J call TRBJ2-2; D possibly corresponds to TRBD1 (5 bases). V gave up 7 bases and J gave up 7 bases, with 13 bases separating them. The CDR3 spans 12 residues. The germline CDR1 and CDR2 sequences are SQVTM and ANQGSEA. The CDR3 DNA reads as TGCAGCGGGGGCAAAATAGGCGGGGAGCTGTTTTTT. The encoded protein is CSGGKIGGELFF.

This clonotype occurred many times. V and J are TRBV10-2 and TRBJ1-2, with D maybe TRBD1 (5 bases). Germline values: CDR1 WSHSY, CDR2 SAAADI. V lost 6 bases and J lost 2, with 13 bases in between. This CDR3 is built from 14 residues. CDR3 sequence: CASRGPTVNYGYTF. CDR3 coding DNA: TGCGCCAGCAGGGGACCGACAGTCAACTATGGCTACACCTTC.

This clonotype occurred many times. The gene calls are TRBV20-1 and TRBJ1-2; D unclear. The V and J ends lost 1 base and 6 bases respectively, with 12 bases between them. CDR1 and CDR2 from the germline V gene are DFQATT and SNEGSKA (reference sequence). The CDR3 consists of 13 residues. The CDR3 region is CSARVSRTDGYTF. The CDR3 coding sequence is TGCAGTGCTAGAGTCAGCAGGACGGATGGCTACACCTTC.

This clonotype was recorded many times. This rearrangement joins TRBV6-2 or TRBV6-3 to TRBJ2-1, with D possibly being TRBD2 (5 bases). CDR1 and CDR2 from the germline V gene are MNHEY and SVGEGT. This CDR3 spans 12 amino acids. The V gene lost 2 bases and the J gene lost 9 bases, with 8 bases spanning the gap. The CDR3 loop is CASSYPEGEQFF. The CDR3 DNA follows: TGTGCCAGCAGTTACCCCGAGGGTGAGCAGTTCTTC.

In this sample, this clonotype turned up many times. This sequence joins TRBV28 and TRBJ2-7, with 8 positions matching TRBD2. This CDR3 is 15 amino acids long. Trimming cost V 5 bases and J 3 bases; bases outside gene matches: 9. CDR1 is MDHEN, CDR2 SYDVKM, per germline. Here the CDR3 DNA reads TGTGCCAGCAGTACGCCGGGACTAGGCCTCTACGAGCAGTACTTC. Translated, it gives CASSTPGLGLYEQYF.